These 10 T cell receptor beta chains originate from one sample sequenced in a study of cytomegalovirus exposure and HLA in healthy donors. PCR amplification relied on 60 Vbeta primers (plus 13 Jbeta primers). Data came from immunoSEQ multiplex PCR; TCRdb stores just in-frame clones and leaves some out. The table shows 90,000 or so clones, with about 77% occurring only once. Sequencing used PBMCs. These receptors were taken from a male donor in good health and CMV-seropositive.

The chain uses TRBV7-3 and TRBJ2-3; tentatively, D is TRBD2 (5 bases). The CDR3 has 13 residues. The V end was cut by 5 bases, the J end by 4 bases, with 10 bases between. The V gene's germline CDR1 is SGHTA and CDR2 FQGTGA. The CDR3 DNA follows: TGTGCCAGCAGCGAACTAGACGCAGATACGCAGTATTTT. It yields the protein CASSELDADTQYF.

The gene calls are TRBV9 and TRBJ1-2; D is unclear. The CDR3 consists of 12 residues. Germline CDR1 and CDR2: SGDLS and YYNGEE. V dropped 2 bases and J dropped 8 bases, with 10 bases sitting between them. The CDR3 sequence is CASSVTSGGYTF. The CDR3, as DNA: TGTGCCAGCAGCGTTACTAGCGGAGGCTACACCTTC.

The CDR3, as DNA: TGTGCCACCAGCAGGGGGGGTGTGAATGAGCAGTTCTTC. It encodes CATSRGGVNEQFF. V and J are TRBV15 and TRBJ2-1; tentatively, D is TRBD2 (6 bases). This CDR3 contains 13 residues. With 3 bases removed from V and 7 bases from J, the gap between germline ends came to 10 bases. The germline CDR1 and CDR2 sequences are LNHNV and YYDKDF (reference sequence).

The CDR3 reads CASSRTGHEQYF. The DNA of the CDR3 is TGTGCCAGCAGTAGGACAGGGCACGAGCAGTACTTC. The chain couples TRBV6-5 to TRBJ2-7; 8 nucleotides align to TRBD1. J gave up 5 bases and V 5 bases, and 2 bases lay outside the gene matches. Germline CDR1 is MNHEY and CDR2 is SVGAGI. The CDR3 is 12 amino acids.

The chain is built from TRBV6-6 and TRBJ2-7; D possibly corresponds to TRBD2 (5 bases). In germline, CDR1 is MNHNY, CDR2 SVGAGI (reference sequence). The V end lost 4 bases, the J end lost 6 bases, and 16 bases lay between the germline ends. This CDR3 has 14 residues. CDR3 protein: CASSSRELMSEQYF. DNA for the CDR3: TGTGCCAGCAGTTCCCGGGAACTCATGTCCGAGCAGTACTTC.

The chain recombines TRBV2 with TRBJ1-2, with D uncertain. Per germline, CDR1 SNHLY and CDR2 FYNNEI. The CDR3 has 9 amino acids. V lost 7 bases and J lost 10, with 7 bases in between. The CDR3 region is CASIISYTF. DNA of the CDR3: TGTGCCAGCATAATATCCTACACCTTC.

The chain joins TRBV28 to TRBJ1-3; TRBD1 is a possible D gene (5 bases). Per the germline V gene, CDR1 is MDHEN and CDR2 is SYDVKM. Between the trimmed V and J ends, which lost 5 bases and 16 bases, there was a span of 18 bases. This CDR3 has 12 residues. The CDR3 spells CASSTTGAPRYF. The CDR3 DNA follows: TGTGCCAGCAGTACAACAGGAGCTCCTAGGTATTTT.

The chain has TRBV14 and TRBJ2-1; 11 bases match TRBD2. The CDR3 loop spans 18 amino acids. Germline V gene lookup returns CDR1 SGHDN and CDR2 FVKESK. J lost 6 bases, V lost 1 base, and 11 bases had no gene match. CDR3 nucleotides: TGTGCCAGCAGCCAAGTCCGGGGACCGGGACTAGCGGCCAATGAGCAGTTCTTC. This sequence encodes CASSQVRGPGLAANEQFF. Together with reference TRBV14 and TRBJ2-1, the CDR3 gives the full variable domain: EAGVTQFPSHSVIEKGQTVTLRCDPISGHDNLYWYRRVMGKEIKFLLHFVKESKQDESGMPNNRFLAERTGGTYSTLKVQPAELEDSGVYFCASSQVRGPGLAANEQFFGPGTRLTVL.

The chain employs TRBV27 and TRBJ1-2, with a tentative D call TRBD1 (6 bases). The CDR3 is 13 amino acids. Germline assignment: CDR1 MNHEY and CDR2 SMNVEV (reference sequence). V lost 6 bases, J lost 5 bases, and 13 bases lay in between. The DNA of the CDR3 is TGTGCCAGCAGGGAGACAGGAGTTTATGGCTACACCTTC. Residues: CASRETGVYGYTF.

This rearrangement joins TRBV5-4 to TRBJ2-7; the match to TRBD1 covers 10 bases. The CDR3 contains 14 residues. From germline, CDR1 is SGHNT and CDR2 YYREEE (reference sequence). The V and J ends lost 3 bases and 4 bases, in that order; junction bases with no gene match: 4. In nucleotides, the CDR3 is TGTGCCAGCAGCTGGGGGACAGGGGAGTACGAGCAGTACTTC. Its translation is CASSWGTGEYEQYF.